The entry below gives a single T cell receptor beta chain sequence along with its context. Its antigen is not identified. This specimen belongs to a study of T cell clonality in common variable immunodeficiency. Whole-study findings and limits: Common variable immunodeficiency TCR beta sequences reportedly had fewer deletions and N-nucleotide insertions.

Produced via immunoSEQ multiplex PCR; TCRdb's table is partial and in-frame only. The sample lists about 33,000 clones, none appearing once, the ten largest making up over 5%. This clonotype originated in a human donor with common variable immunodeficiency. The sample consisted of peripheral blood mononuclear cells.

CDR3 DNA, as far as it was read: TGTGCCAGCAGCTTAGTTCCCGCAGGGAAAGAGACC. It yields the protein CASSLVPAGKET. The full CDR3 protein reads CASSLVPAGKETQYF. The chain joins TRBV11-2 to TRBJ2-5; maybe TRBD1 (5 bases). The observed sequence ends 3 residues before the CDR3 terminus, with the missing tail filled in from the germline J gene. V was clipped by 1 base and J by 3 bases, with 12 bases between them. The germline CDR1 and CDR2 sequences are SGHAT and FQNNGV. There are 15 residues in the CDR3. Full variable domain (rest looked up from reference TRBV11-2 and TRBJ2-5): EAGVAQSPRYKIIEKRQSVAFWCNPISGHATLYWYQQILGQGPKLLIQFQNNGVVDDSQLPKDRFSAERLKGVDSTLKIQPAKLEDSAVYLCASSLVPAGKETQYFGPGTRLLVL.